These T cell receptor beta chains were read from a single sample in a study of OX40 agonist ivuxolimab in advanced cancers. This table comes from immunoSEQ multiplex PCR, and its TCRdb copy is limited to in-frame clones, with some not included. In the table there are about 80,000 clones, approximately 90% of which are singletons. Here the sequenced sample was CD4+ or CD8+ T cells sorted from blood, taken in a trial of the OX40 agonist ivuxolimab. All receptors come from an adult with an advanced solid tumor such as melanoma, head and neck, liver or kidney cancer. Both conserved end residues are part of each CDR3. A D gene is named only where the DNA matches it firmly. Size values are once, few and many counts, or a class for expanded clones, and some rows have none.

D gene	V gene	J gene	clone size	CDR3 protein	CDR3 DNA
-	TRBV30	TRBJ1-2	-	CAWIMREEGYGYTF	TGTGCCTGGATAATGAGGGAGGAGGGCTATGGCTACACCTTC
-	TRBV4-3	TRBJ2-3	-	CASSQWDSPGDTQYF	TGCGCCAGCAGCCAATGGGACTCCCCGGGAGATACGCAGTATTTT
-	TRBV4-1	TRBJ2-5	-	CASSKGLQEIQYF	TGCGCCAGCAGTAAGGGATTACAAGAGATCCAGTACTTC
-	TRBV7-9	TRBJ2-4	many	CASSLGRAVDIQYF	TGTGCCAGCAGCTTGGGGCGGGCTGTGGACATTCAGTACTTC
TRBD1	TRBV15	TRBJ1-1	-	CATSRDRGHTEAFF	TGTGCCACCAGCAGAGACAGGGGGCACACTGAAGCTTTCTTT
-	TRBV30	TRBJ1-3	-	CAWKQPGNTIYF	TGTGCCTGGAAACAGCCTGGAAACACCATATATTTT
-	TRBV6-6	TRBJ2-7	few	CASLEGDEQYF	TGTGCCAGTCTAGAGGGGGACGAGCAGTACTTC
-	TRBV27	TRBJ2-1	-	CASSLGNEQFF	TGTGCCAGCAGTTTAGGAAATGAGCAGTTCTTC
-	TRBV9	TRBJ1-2	-	CASSVVAGGNYGYTF	TGTGCCAGCAGCGTAGTCGCGGGGGGGAACTATGGCTACACCTTC
TRBD2	TRBV14	TRBJ2-7	-	CASRTSGAYEQYF	TGTGCCAGCAGGACTAGCGGGGCCTACGAGCAGTACTTC
-	TRBV5-4	TRBJ2-1	-	CASSLVQAAPYNEQFF	TGTGCCAGCAGCTTGGTACAGGCAGCACCCTACAATGAGCAGTTCTTC
-	TRBV23-1	TRBJ1-1	-	CASSQSLYPGVSTEAFF	TGCGCCAGCAGTCAATCCCTCTACCCGGGCGTCAGCACTGAAGCTTTCTTT
-	TRBV27	TRBJ2-7	-	CASSSSPLGTYEQYF	TGTGCCAGCAGTTCCTCCCCGCTAGGTACCTACGAGCAGTACTTC
-	TRBV7-8	TRBJ1-5	-	CASSLGTEGNQPQHF	TGTGCCAGCAGCTTGGGGACGGAGGGGAACCAGCCCCAGCATTTT
-	TRBV6-5	TRBJ1-5	-	CASSYSEGNQPQHF	TGTGCCAGCAGTTACTCCGAGGGAAATCAGCCCCAGCATTTT
-	TRBV5-4	TRBJ1-1	-	CASSLGWGTEAFF	TGTGCCAGCAGCTTGGGTTGGGGCACTGAAGCTTTCTTT
TRBD2	TRBV27	TRBJ2-7	-	CASSLSFPGLAGHEQYF	TGTGCCAGCAGTTTATCCTTCCCGGGACTAGCGGGCCACGAGCAGTACTTC
-	TRBV5-4	TRBJ1-2	-	CASSSLDYYGYTF	TGTGCCAGCAGCTCCCTGGACTACTATGGCTACACCTTC
-	TRBV11-2	TRBJ2-1	-	CASSNSGSPDLSYNEQFF	TGTGCCAGCAGCAATTCGGGGAGCCCCGATTTGTCCTACAATGAGCAGTTCTTC
TRBD1	TRBV25-1	TRBJ1-6	-	CASSRHRGHSPLHF	TGTGCCAGCAGCCGTCACAGGGGTCACTCACCCCTCCACTTT
-	TRBV27	TRBJ1-6	-	CASSLSTVTGSPLHF	TGTGCCAGCAGTTTATCGACGGTAACTGGTTCACCCCTCCACTTT
-	TRBV11-2	TRBJ2-7	few	CASKLTGLSYEQYF	TGTGCCAGCAAGCTAACGGGACTCTCTTACGAGCAGTACTTC
-	TRBV6-1	TRBJ1-4	-	CASSELSGHNEKLFF	TGTGCCAGCAGTGAATTGTCAGGGCACAATGAAAAACTGTTTTTT
-	TRBV9	TRBJ2-1	-	CASSVGGVSSYNEQFF	TGTGCCAGCAGCGTAGGGGGGGTTAGCTCCTACAATGAGCAGTTCTTC
TRBD1	TRBV4-1	TRBJ2-5	-	CASSQAGTVQETQYF	TGCGCCAGCAGCCAAGCGGGGACAGTCCAAGAGACCCAGTACTTC
TRBD1	TRBV6-1	TRBJ2-7	-	CASSEPRGSRVYEQYF	TGTGCCAGCAGTGAACCCAGGGGGAGTCGGGTCTACGAGCAGTACTTC
-	TRBV4-1	TRBJ2-1	-	CASSQGSEQFF	TGCGCCAGCAGCCAAGGATCCGAGCAGTTCTTC
-	TRBV6-1	TRBJ1-2	-	CASSVPLGYTF	TGTGCCAGCTCGGTCCCTCTTGGCTACACCTTC
TRBD2	TRBV6-1	TRBJ2-3	-	CASSDFSGGLTDTQYF	TGTGCCAGCAGTGATTTTAGCGGGGGCCTCACAGATACGCAGTATTTT
TRBD1	TRBV13	TRBJ2-7	-	CASSVTERTGFEQYF	TGTGCCAGCAGCGTAACCGAGAGGACAGGGTTCGAGCAGTACTTC
TRBD1	TRBV4-1	TRBJ1-2	-	CASSPTGGTGYGYTF	TGCGCCAGCAGCCCTACAGGGGGGACAGGCTATGGCTACACCTTC
-	TRBV9	TRBJ1-5	-	CASSVGGGDGQPQHF	TGTGCCAGCAGCGTAGGTGGGGGTGACGGTCAGCCCCAGCATTTT
TRBD2	TRBV7-8	TRBJ2-2	-	CASSFGLAGGTGELFF	TGTGCCAGCAGCTTCGGACTAGCGGGGGGGACCGGGGAGCTGTTTTTT
-	TRBV29-1	TRBJ2-2	once	CSVTGNTGELFF	TGCAGCGTTACAGGGAACACCGGGGAGCTGTTTTTT
TRBD1	TRBV11-2	TRBJ1-4	-	CASSLEFGQGSEKLFF	TGTGCCAGCAGCTTAGAGTTTGGACAGGGCTCTGAAAAACTGTTTTTT
-	TRBV4-3	TRBJ2-5	-	CASSQPGGGGGETQYF	TGCGCCAGCAGCCAGCCGGGGGGCGGGGGAGGAGAGACCCAGTACTTC
TRBD1	TRBV6-5	TRBJ2-7	-	CASSRPGTGDEQYF	TGTGCCAGCAGTCGGCCCGGGACAGGTGACGAGCAGTACTTC
-	TRBV5-1	TRBJ2-7	-	CASSLGRDHEQYF	TGCGCCAGCAGCTTGGGGCGAGACCACGAGCAGTACTTC
TRBD2	TRBV7-2	TRBJ2-7	-	CASSNGLAGAYEQYF	TGTGCCAGCAGCAATGGACTAGCGGGGGCCTACGAGCAGTACTTC
-	TRBV5-6	TRBJ2-1	-	CASSSGNQGYEQFF	TGTGCCAGCAGCTCCGGGAATCAAGGCTATGAGCAGTTCTTC
-	TRBV7-8	TRBJ2-2	-	CATSILSMNTGELFF	TGTGCCACGAGCATCCTGTCGATGAACACCGGGGAGCTGTTTTTT
TRBD2	TRBV13	TRBJ2-7	-	CASSDLSGGMREQYF	TGTGCCAGCAGCGACCTTAGCGGGGGGATGAGGGAGCAGTACTTC
-	TRBV21-1	TRBJ2-2	-	CASSKFRFPTGELFF	TGTGCCAGCAGCAAATTTAGGTTTCCCACCGGGGAGCTGTTTTTT
TRBD1	TRBV13	TRBJ2-4	-	CASSLGGQVPLAKNIQYF	TGTGCCAGCAGCTTAGGGGGACAGGTACCCTTAGCCAAAAACATTCAGTACTTC
TRBD1	TRBV27	TRBJ1-1	-	CASSLSVQGESEAFF	TGTGCCAGCAGTTTATCGGTCCAGGGGGAGTCTGAAGCTTTCTTT
-	TRBV14	TRBJ2-5	-	CASSQYRAKETQYF	TGTGCCAGCAGCCAATACAGGGCTAAAGAGACCCAGTACTTC